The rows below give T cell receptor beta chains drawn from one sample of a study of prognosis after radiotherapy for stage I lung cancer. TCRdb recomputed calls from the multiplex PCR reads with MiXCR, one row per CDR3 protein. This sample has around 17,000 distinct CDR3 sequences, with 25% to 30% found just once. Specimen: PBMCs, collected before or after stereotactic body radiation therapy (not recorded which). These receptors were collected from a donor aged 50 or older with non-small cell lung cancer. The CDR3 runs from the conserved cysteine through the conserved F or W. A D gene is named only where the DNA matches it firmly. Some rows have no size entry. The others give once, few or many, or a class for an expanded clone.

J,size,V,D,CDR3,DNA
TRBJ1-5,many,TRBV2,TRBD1,CASSEVQGAQQPQHF,TGTGCCAGCAGTGAAGTACAGGGGGCTCAACAGCCCCAGCATTTT
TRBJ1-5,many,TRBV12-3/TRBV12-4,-,CASTPGGGRNQPQHF,TGTGCCAGCACTCCCGGGGGAGGACGCAATCAGCCCCAGCATTTT
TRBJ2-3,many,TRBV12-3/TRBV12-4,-,CASSPVRTDTQYF,TGTGCCAGCAGCCCCGTGCGGACAGATACGCAGTATTTT
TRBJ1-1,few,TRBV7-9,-,CASSLDRGNTKAFF,TGTGCCAGCAGCTTAGATAGGGGGAACACTAAAGCTTTCTTT
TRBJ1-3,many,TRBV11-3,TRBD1,CASSFGTASSGNTIYF,TGTGCCAGCAGCTTCGGGACAGCAAGCTCTGGAAACACCATATATTTT
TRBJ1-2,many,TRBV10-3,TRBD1,CAISEQGASYGYTF,TGTGCCATCAGTGAACAGGGGGCATCGTATGGCTACACCTTC
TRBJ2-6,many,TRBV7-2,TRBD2,CASSLADSGSSTYSGANVLTF,TGTGCCAGCAGCTTAGCGGATAGCGGGAGCTCCACCTACTCTGGGGCCAACGTCCTGACTTTC
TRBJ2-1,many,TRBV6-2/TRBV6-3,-,CASSEAWEQFF,TGTGCCAGCAGTGAAGCGTGGGAGCAGTTCTTC
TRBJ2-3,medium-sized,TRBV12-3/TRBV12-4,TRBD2,CASSLVAGGRDTQYF,TGTGCCAGCAGTTTGGTAGCGGGAGGCAGAGATACGCAGTATTTT
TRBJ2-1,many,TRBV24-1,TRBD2,CATSDRGGSYNEQFF,TGTGCCACCAGTGATCGCGGGGGATCCTACAATGAGCAGTTCTTC
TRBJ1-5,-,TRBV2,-,CDSSDSNSNQTQHF,TGTGACAGCAGTGATAGTAATAGCAATCAGACCCAGCATTTT
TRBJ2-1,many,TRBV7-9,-,CASSLRLTGNEQFF,TGTGCCAGCAGTCTAAGACTGACGGGGAATGAGCAGTTCTTC
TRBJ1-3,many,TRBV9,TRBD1,CASSLSLTGNSGNTIYF,TGTGCCAGCAGCTTAAGCCTGACAGGGAACTCTGGAAACACCATATATTTT
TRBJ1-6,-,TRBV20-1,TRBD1,CSAVIGGVNSPLHF,TGCAGTGCTGTGATAGGGGGCGTCAATTCACCCCTCCACTTT
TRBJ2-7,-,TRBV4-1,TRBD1,CASSQGQQKQGGEQYF,TGCGCCAGCAGCCAAGGGCAGCAAAAACAGGGGGGCGAGCAGTACTTC
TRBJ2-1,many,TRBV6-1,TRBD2,CASSPGLAGDRNNEQFF,TGTGCCAGCAGCCCTGGACTAGCGGGTGATCGGAACAATGAGCAGTTCTTC
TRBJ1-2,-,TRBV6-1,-,CASREGEGSGYTF,TGTGCCAGCAGGGAAGGGGAGGGAAGTGGCTATACCTTC
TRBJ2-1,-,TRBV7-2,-,CASSLVGSGVRVRRVNEQFF,TGTGCCAGCAGCTTAGTAGGGAGCGGCGTCAGGGTCCGGAGGGTTAATGAGCAGTTCTTC
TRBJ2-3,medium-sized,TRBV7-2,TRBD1,CASSSDRGADTQYF,TGTGCCAGCAGCTCGGACAGGGGCGCAGATACGCAGTATTTT
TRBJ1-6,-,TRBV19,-,CASSTTGTANSPLHF,TGTGCCAGTAGTACCACCGGGACGGCTAATTCACCCCTCCACTTT
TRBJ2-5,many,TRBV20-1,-,CSARGPGQETQYF,TGCAGTGCTAGGGGCCCGGGTCAAGAGACCCAGTACTTC
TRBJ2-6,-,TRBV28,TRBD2,CASSGLAGGLSGANVLTF,TGTGCCAGCAGCGGACTAGCGGGAGGGCTCTCTGGGGCCAACGTCCTGACTTTC